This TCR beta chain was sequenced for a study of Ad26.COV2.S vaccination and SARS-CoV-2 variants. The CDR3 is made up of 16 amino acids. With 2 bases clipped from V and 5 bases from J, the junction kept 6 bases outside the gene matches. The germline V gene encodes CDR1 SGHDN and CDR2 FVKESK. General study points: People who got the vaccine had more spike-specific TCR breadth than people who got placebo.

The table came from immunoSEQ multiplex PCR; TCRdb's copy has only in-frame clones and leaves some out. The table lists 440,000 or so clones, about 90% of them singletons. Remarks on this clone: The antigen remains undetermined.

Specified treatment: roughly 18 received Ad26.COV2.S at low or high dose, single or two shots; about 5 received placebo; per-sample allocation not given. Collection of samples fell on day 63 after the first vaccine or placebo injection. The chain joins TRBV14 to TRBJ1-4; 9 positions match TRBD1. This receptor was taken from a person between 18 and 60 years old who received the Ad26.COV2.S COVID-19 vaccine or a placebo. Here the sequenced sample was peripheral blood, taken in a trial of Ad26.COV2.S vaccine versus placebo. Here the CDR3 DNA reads TGTGCCAGCAGCCAAACGCCGGGACAGGGCAATGAAAAACTGTTTTTT. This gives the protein CASSQTPGQGNEKLFF. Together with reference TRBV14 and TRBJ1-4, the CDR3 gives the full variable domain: EAGVTQFPSHSVIEKGQTVTLRCDPISGHDNLYWYRRVMGKEIKFLLHFVKESKQDESGMPNNRFLAERTGGTYSTLKVQPAELEDSGVYFCASSQTPGQGNEKLFFGSGTQLSVL.